This TCR beta chain derives from a study of long-term antiretroviral therapy in people with HIV. Overall study results and limits: Clones that had undergone expansion before ART prevailed in the repertoire throughout all time points. ART preceded a rise in diversity that nonetheless stayed lower than in transplant donor controls.

The CDR3 contains 14 residues. The V gene lost 0 bases and the J gene lost 1 base, with 8 bases spanning the gap. The germline V gene encodes CDR1 SGHNT and CDR2 YYREEE (reference sequence). The sample holds a few counts of this clone. Its antigen is still unknown. Researchers report immunoSEQ v3.0 was run at survey level. In sequencing, roughly 40,000-50,000 T-cell genomes per sample were targeted. The data were produced by immunoSEQ multiplex PCR, yet TCRdb's version contains in-frame clones alone and is incomplete. The table has 9,500 to 12,000 clones, around 80% seen once; the top ten hold under 20%.

The sequenced sample was unsorted PBMCs, obtained 1.8 years after starting antiretroviral therapy. The genes are TRBV5-4 and TRBJ2-7; D gene uncertain. This clonotype originated in a man aged 35 to 55 with HIV. CDR3 DNA: TGTGCCAGCAGCTTGGAACTGGAGTCCTACGAGCAGTACTTC. It codes for CASSLELESYEQYF.